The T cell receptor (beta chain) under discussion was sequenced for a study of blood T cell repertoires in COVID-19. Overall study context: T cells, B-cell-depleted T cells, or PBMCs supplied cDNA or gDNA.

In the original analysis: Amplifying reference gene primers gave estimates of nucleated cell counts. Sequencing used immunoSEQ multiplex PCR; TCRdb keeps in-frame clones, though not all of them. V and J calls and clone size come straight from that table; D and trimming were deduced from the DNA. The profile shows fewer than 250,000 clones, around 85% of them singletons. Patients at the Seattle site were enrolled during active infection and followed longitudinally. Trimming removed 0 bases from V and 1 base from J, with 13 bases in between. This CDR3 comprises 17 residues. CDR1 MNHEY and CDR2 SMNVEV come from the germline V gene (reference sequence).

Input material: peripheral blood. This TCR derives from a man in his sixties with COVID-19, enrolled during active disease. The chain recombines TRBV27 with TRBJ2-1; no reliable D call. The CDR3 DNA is TGTGCCAGCAGTTTATCGTTAGCAACGTGGTCCTACAATGAGCAGTTCTTC. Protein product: CASSLSLATWSYNEQFF.